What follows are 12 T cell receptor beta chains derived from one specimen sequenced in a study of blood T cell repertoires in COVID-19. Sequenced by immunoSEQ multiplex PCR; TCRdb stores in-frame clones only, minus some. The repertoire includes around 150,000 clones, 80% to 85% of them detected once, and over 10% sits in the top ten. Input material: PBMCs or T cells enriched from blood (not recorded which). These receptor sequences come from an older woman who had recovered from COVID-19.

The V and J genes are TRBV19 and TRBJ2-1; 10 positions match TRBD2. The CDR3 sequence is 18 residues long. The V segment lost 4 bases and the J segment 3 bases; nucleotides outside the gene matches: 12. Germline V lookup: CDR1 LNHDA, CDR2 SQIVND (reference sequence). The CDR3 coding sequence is TGTGCCAGTAGTACAGAATTTACTAGCGGGACGGACTACAATGAGCAGTTCTTC. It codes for CASSTEFTSGTDYNEQFF.

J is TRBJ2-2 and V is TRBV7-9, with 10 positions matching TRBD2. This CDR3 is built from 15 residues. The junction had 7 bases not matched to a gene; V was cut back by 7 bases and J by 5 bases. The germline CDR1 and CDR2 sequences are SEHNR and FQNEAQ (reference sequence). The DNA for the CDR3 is TGTGCCAGCACCCGACTAGCGGGCGGGACCGGGGAGCTGTTTTTT. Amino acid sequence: CASTRLAGGTGELFF.

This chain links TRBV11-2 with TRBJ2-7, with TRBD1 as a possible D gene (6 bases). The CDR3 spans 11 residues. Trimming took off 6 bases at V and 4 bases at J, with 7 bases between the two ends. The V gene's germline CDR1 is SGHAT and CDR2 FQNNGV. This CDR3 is CASRTGYEQYF. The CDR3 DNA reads TGTGCCAGCAGAACAGGGTACGAGCAGTACTTC.

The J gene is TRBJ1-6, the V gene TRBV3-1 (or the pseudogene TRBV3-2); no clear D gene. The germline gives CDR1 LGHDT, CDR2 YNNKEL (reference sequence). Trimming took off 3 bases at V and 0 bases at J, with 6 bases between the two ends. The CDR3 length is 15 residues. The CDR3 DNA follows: TGTGCCAGCAGCCAGGGCCGCTCCTATAATTCACCCCTCCACTTT. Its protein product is CASSQGRSYNSPLHF.

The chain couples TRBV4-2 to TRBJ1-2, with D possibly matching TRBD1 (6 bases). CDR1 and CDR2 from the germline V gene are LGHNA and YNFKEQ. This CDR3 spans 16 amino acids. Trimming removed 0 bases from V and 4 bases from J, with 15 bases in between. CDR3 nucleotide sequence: TGTGCCAGCAGCCAAGATCCGGACAGTTATCCCTATGGCTACACCTTC. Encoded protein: CASSQDPDSYPYGYTF.

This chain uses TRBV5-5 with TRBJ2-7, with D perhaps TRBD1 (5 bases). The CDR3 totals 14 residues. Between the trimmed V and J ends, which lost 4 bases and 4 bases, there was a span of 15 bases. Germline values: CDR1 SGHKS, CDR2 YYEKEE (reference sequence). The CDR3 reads CASSVDSHGYEQYF. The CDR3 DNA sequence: TGTGCCAGCAGCGTCGACAGTCACGGATACGAGCAGTACTTC.

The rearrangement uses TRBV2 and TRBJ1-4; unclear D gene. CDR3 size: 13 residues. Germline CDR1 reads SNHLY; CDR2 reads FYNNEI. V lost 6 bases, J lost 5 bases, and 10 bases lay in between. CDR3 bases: TGTGCCAGCAGGCGGAGAGAAAATGAAAAACTGTTTTTT. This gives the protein CASRRRENEKLFF.

The CDR3 coding sequence is TGTGCCACCAGTGACACTAGGGGGTCGGGTGAAAAACTGTTTTTT. As protein: CATSDTRGSGEKLFF. The chain uses TRBV24-1 and TRBJ1-4, with D possibly matching TRBD1 (6 bases). The CDR3 has 15 amino acids. Germline V gives CDR1 KGHDR, CDR2 SFDVKD. V was shortened by 4 bases and J by 7 bases, with 15 bases between the two germline ends.

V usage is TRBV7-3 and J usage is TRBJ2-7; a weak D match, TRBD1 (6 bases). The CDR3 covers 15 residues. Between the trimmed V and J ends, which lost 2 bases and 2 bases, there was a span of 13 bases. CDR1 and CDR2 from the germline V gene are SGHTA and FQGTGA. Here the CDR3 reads CASSLASGATYEQYF. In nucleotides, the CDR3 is TGTGCCAGCAGCTTAGCATCAGGGGCCACCTACGAGCAGTACTTC.

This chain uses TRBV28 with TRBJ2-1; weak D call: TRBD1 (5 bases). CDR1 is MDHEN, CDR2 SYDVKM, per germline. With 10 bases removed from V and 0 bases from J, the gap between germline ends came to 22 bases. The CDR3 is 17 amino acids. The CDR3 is CATHGRLGLSSYNEQFF. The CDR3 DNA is TGTGCCACGCATGGTCGGTTGGGGCTCAGCTCCTACAATGAGCAGTTCTTC.

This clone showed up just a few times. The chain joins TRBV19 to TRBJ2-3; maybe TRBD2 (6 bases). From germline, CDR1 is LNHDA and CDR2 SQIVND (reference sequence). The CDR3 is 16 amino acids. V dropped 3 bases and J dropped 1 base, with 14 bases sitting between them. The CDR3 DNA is TGTGCCAGTAGTATTCTTCCCGGGAGTGGCACAGATACGCAGTATTTT. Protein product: CASSILPGSGTDTQYF. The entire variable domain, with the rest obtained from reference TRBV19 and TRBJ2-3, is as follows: DGGITQSPKYLFRKEGQNVTLSCEQNLNHDAMYWYRQDPGQGLRLIYYSQIVNDFQKGDIAEGYSVSREKKESFPLTVTSAQKNPTAFYLCASSILPGSGTDTQYFGPGTRLTVL.

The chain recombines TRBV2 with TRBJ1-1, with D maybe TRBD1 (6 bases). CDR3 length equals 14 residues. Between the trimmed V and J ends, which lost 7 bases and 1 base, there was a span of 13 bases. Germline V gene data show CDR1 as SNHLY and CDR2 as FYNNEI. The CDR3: CASTGGGPNTEAFF. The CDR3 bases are TGTGCCAGCACTGGGGGGGGCCCGAACACTGAAGCTTTCTTT.